The entry that follows covers one T cell receptor beta chain sequence. The target antigen is unknown. These data belong to a study of post-analysis software for immune sequencing data. Germline V gene sequence: CDR1 DFQATT, CDR2 SNEGSKA (reference sequence). Trimming cost V 1 base and J 5 bases, with 14 bases left between them. There are 14 residues in the CDR3. Overall study results and limits: Patients showed TRBV5-6, TRBV5-1 and TRBV20-1 among several TRBV segments more frequent than in controls. People with multiple sclerosis had a significantly lower normalized Chao1 diversity than controls did.

Unique molecular identifiers were present in the TCR beta cDNA libraries. Using its own MiXCR run on the PCR reads, TCRdb lists one record per CDR3 protein. The sample holds 550,000 to 700,000 distinct CDR3 sequences, roughly 40% seen once. V and J are TRBV20-1 and TRBJ2-5, with D possibly being TRBD1 (6 bases). The sequence was obtained from a girl between 5 and 17 years old with multiple sclerosis. Sequenced material: blood. The CDR3 spells CSARGNRAVETQYF. The CDR3 coding sequence is TGCAGTGCTAGAGGCAACAGGGCGGTGGAGACCCAGTACTTC.